One T cell receptor beta chain is described in this entry. This sample is part of a study of blood T cell repertoires in COVID-19. Overall study context: Sample material is recorded as cDNA or gDNA derived from T cells, B-cell-depleted T cells, or PBMCs.

In the original workflow: Nucleated cell counts were estimated from reference gene primer amplification. The data were produced by immunoSEQ multiplex PCR, yet TCRdb's version contains in-frame clones alone and is incomplete. That table furnishes V, J and clone size, whereas the DNA furnished D and trimming. The sample lists some 200,000 clones; 65% to 90% were seen once. From germline, CDR1 is KGHSH and CDR2 LQKENI. The CDR3 has 16 residues. The ends were cut back, 1 base at V and 4 bases at J, with 13 bases in the middle. The TCR originated in a woman aged 40 to 55 who had recovered from COVID-19. Sequences were obtained from peripheral blood. This rearrangement joins TRBV18 to TRBJ2-2; a possible D gene is TRBD1 (6 bases). The CDR3 bases are TGTGCCAGCTCACCACTGGTCGGACAGCCCACCGGGGAGCTGTTTTTT. Its translation is CASSPLVGQPTGELFF.